This is a list of T cell receptor beta chains from one sample in a study of blood T cell repertoires in COVID-19. Produced via immunoSEQ multiplex PCR; TCRdb's table is partial and in-frame only. The sample holds about 350,000 clones, 87% seen once. Sequenced sample: peripheral blood. Receptors were obtained from a woman between 45 and 65 years old with COVID-19, enrolled during active disease. Both conserved end residues are part of each CDR3. A D gene is named only where the DNA matches it firmly. Not all rows give a size; the values are once, few, many and, for expanded clones, a class.

j_call v_call clone_size d_call cdr3_nt cdr3_aa
TRBJ2-2 TRBV15 NA NA TGTGCCACCAGCAGAGTTCAAACGACTAGAAATACCGGGGAGCTGTTTTTT CATSRVQTTRNTGELFF
TRBJ2-2 TRBV7-6 NA TRBD2 TGTGCCAGCAGCTTACAAGCGGGAGGGGACACCGGGGAGCTGTTTTTT CASSLQAGGDTGELFF
TRBJ2-7 TRBV27 NA TRBD2 TGTGCCAGCAGTTCCTTGACTAGCGGGAGATACGAGCAGTACTTC CASSSLTSGRYEQYF
TRBJ2-7 TRBV19 NA TRBD1 TGTGCCAGTAGCCCGGGACAGGGACGCTCCTACGAGCAGTACTTC CASSPGQGRSYEQYF
TRBJ1-1 TRBV18 NA NA TGTGCCAGCTCACCCAGGCACCAGGTGAACACTGAAGCTTTCTTT CASSPRHQVNTEAFF
TRBJ1-2 TRBV6-5 NA TRBD1 TGTGCCAGCAGTTACTCTTTGACAGGGGGTAACTATGGCTACACCTTC CASSYSLTGGNYGYTF
TRBJ1-4 TRBV7-9 NA TRBD1 TGTGCCAGCAGCTTAGCGCGGCAGGGGGGAGAAAAACTGTTTTTT CASSLARQGGEKLFF
TRBJ2-5 TRBV19 NA NA TGTGCCAGTAGTATGGGGGGGCTCGAGACCCAGTACTTC CASSMGGLETQYF
TRBJ1-5 TRBV29-1 NA NA TGCAGCGCGTTACAGGGATACAATCAGCCCCAGCATTTT CSALQGYNQPQHF
TRBJ1-1 TRBV6-6 NA TRBD1 TGTGCCAGCAGTTTTGGGACAGAGAACACTGAAGCTTTCTTT CASSFGTENTEAFF
TRBJ2-7 TRBV12-3/TRBV12-4 NA NA TGTGCCAGCAGTTTCGTCGACGAGCAGTACTTC CASSFVDEQYF
TRBJ2-3 TRBV24-1 NA TRBD1 TGTGCCACCAGTGATTTTACAGGGGTAACAGATACGCAGTATTTT CATSDFTGVTDTQYF
TRBJ1-4 TRBV6-5 NA TRBD1 TGTGCCAGCAGTCCAGGGGGCGCATCTGAAAAACTGTTTTTT CASSPGGASEKLFF
TRBJ2-7 TRBV5-4 NA TRBD2 TGTGCCAGCAGCCACGCTGCTTTAGCGGGGGGCTCCTACGAGCAGTACTTC CASSHAALAGGSYEQYF
TRBJ1-3 TRBV5-4 NA NA TGTGCCAGCAGCGCCGGGACAGGAAACACCATATATTTT CASSAGTGNTIYF
TRBJ2-1 TRBV23-1 NA NA TGCGCCAGCAGTCTAAAGGGGCCTTACAATGAGCAGTTCTTC CASSLKGPYNEQFF
TRBJ1-1 TRBV27 NA TRBD1 TGTGCCAGCAGTTCCCACAGGGGGCTGAGGAACACTGAAGCTTTCTTT CASSSHRGLRNTEAFF
TRBJ2-3 TRBV10-1 NA NA TGCGCCAGCAACTTCATCACGGGAGATACGCAGTATTTT CASNFITGDTQYF
TRBJ2-2 TRBV30 NA TRBD2 TGTGCCTGGGGCGGGGGGAAGAACACCGGGGAGCTGTTTTTT CAWGGGKNTGELFF
TRBJ2-3 TRBV7-2 NA TRBD2 TGTGCCAGCAGCTTAGGACTAGCGGGGGCAGATACGCAGTATTTT CASSLGLAGADTQYF
TRBJ2-2 TRBV5-4 many NA TGTGCCAGCAGCTCATGGCCCAACACCGGGGAGCTGTTTTTT CASSSWPNTGELFF
TRBJ1-2 TRBV21-1 NA NA TGTGCCAGCAGCAGGGGCTCGAGCTATGGCTACACCTTC CASSRGSSYGYTF
TRBJ2-5 TRBV11-3 NA NA TGTGCCAGCAGCTCTTCCCGAGAGACCCAGTACTTC CASSSSRETQYF
TRBJ2-5 TRBV6-2/TRBV6-3 NA TRBD2 TGTGCCAGCAGTTACTCAGGGACTAGCGGAACCCAAGAGACCCAGTACTTC CASSYSGTSGTQETQYF
TRBJ1-5 TRBV15 NA NA TGTGCCACCAGCAGAGTTTACAGGGCGTCTCAGCCCCAGCATTTT CATSRVYRASQPQHF
TRBJ1-2 TRBV19 few NA TGTGCCAGTAGTATAGATGGAGGCTATGGCTACACCTTC CASSIDGGYGYTF
TRBJ1-1 TRBV6-6 NA TRBD1 TGTGCCAGCAGTCAAGGACAGGGACTGGAAGCTTTCTTT CASSQGQGLEAFF
TRBJ1-2 TRBV5-1 few NA TGCGCCAGCAGAACGTCGGGGTCCGACCATGGCTACACCTTC CASRTSGSDHGYTF
TRBJ2-5 TRBV11-3 NA TRBD2 TGTGCCAGCAACCCGGCGGGGGATGAGACCCAGTACTTC CASNPAGDETQYF
TRBJ2-5 TRBV23-1 NA NA TGCGCCAGCAGTCAATCGACCGTGAGCCAACAGGGCCCTAAGTACTTC CASSQSTVSQQGPKYF
TRBJ1-5 TRBV5-8 NA NA TGTGCCAGCAGCTCGAGACAGCCCCAGCATTTT CASSSRQPQHF
TRBJ2-1 TRBV7-9 NA TRBD2 TGTGCCAGCAGGCCAATCCGAGCTAGCGGAGATTACAATGAGCAGTTCTTC CASRPIRASGDYNEQFF
TRBJ2-3 TRBV27 NA TRBD2 TGTGCCAGCAGTTTAATATTTAGGTGGGAGGGCCGGGGAGATACGCAGTATTTT CASSLIFRWEGRGDTQYF
TRBJ2-7 TRBV27 once NA TGTGCCAGCAGTTTACGACAGGCAGGTGGTGAGCAGTACTTC CASSLRQAGGEQYF
TRBJ1-1 TRBV11-2 NA TRBD1 TGTGCCAGCAGCCGACCGGGACAGAAGAACACTGAAGCTTTCTTT CASSRPGQKNTEAFF
TRBJ1-2 TRBV28 NA NA TGTGCCAGCAGTACAACAGGGTGGGGCTACACCTTC CASSTTGWGYTF